The 21 T cell receptor beta chains reported below all come from one sample, sequenced in a study of monozygotic twins with inflammatory bowel disease (dated by TCRdb to between 2018 and 2020). Library prep was done by 5' RACE. TCRdb records Illumina HiSeq 2500 as the sequencer. TCRdb reprocessed the public reads and reports one entry per CDR3 protein sequence, without DNA. The table for this sample records 350,000 to 400,000 distinct CDR3 sequences. Approximately 2.4% of the sample is held by the ten biggest clonotypes. The sample taken for sequencing was blood. The receptors stem from a human donor with ulcerative colitis or Crohn's disease, or a healthy co-twin of an affected twin (not recorded which).

CDR3 sequence reads: CASSVGMIFSYEQYF. This sequence joins TRBV9 and TRBJ2-7. This CDR3 is built from 15 residues. CDR1 and CDR2 (germline): SGDLS, YYNGEE.

The V call is TRBV6-2 or TRBV6-3, the J call TRBJ2-5; TCRdb reports TRBD2, a call that lacks DNA to check it against. This CDR3 is 14 amino acids long. Germline loops: CDR1 MNHEY, CDR2 SVGEGT. CDR3 region: CASERGGIAETQYF.

The chain employs TRBV19 and TRBJ2-6; TCRdb designates TRBD1, a call that cannot be tested without DNA. The V gene's germline CDR1 is LNHDA and CDR2 SQIVND (reference sequence). CDR3 length: 18 amino acids. This chain's CDR3 is CASSIIGTGDSGANVLTF.

The rearrangement links TRBV2 to TRBJ2-1; TCRdb gives TRBD1 as the D gene, but with no DNA this cannot be confirmed. The length of the CDR3 is 15 residues. Germline V gives CDR1 SNHLY, CDR2 FYNNEI. CDR3 loop: CASSMYRGLSNEQFF.

The J gene is TRBJ2-7, the V gene TRBV7-2; TCRdb calls TRBD1, which cannot be checked without DNA. This CDR3 is built from 16 residues. Germline V gene lookup returns CDR1 SGHTA and CDR2 FQGNSA. The CDR3 reads CASSLDRDRGLWEQYF. The full variable domain, completed using reference TRBV7-2 and TRBJ2-7, is GAGVSQSPSNKVTEKGKDVELRCDPISGHTALYWYRQSLGQGLEFLIYFQGNSAPDKSGLPSDRFSAERTGGSVSTLTIQRTQQEDSAVYLCASSLDRDRGLWEQYFGPGTRLTVT.

The chain recombines TRBV5-1 with TRBJ1-2. The CDR3 sequence is 15 residues long. Per the germline V gene, CDR1 is SGHRS and CDR2 is YFSETQ. The CDR3 sequence is CASSPRPDIYYGYTF.

V gene TRBV10-3 combines with J gene TRBJ2-7; TCRdb's assignment of TRBD2 cannot be checked, as there is no DNA. The germline CDR1 and CDR2 sequences are ENHRY and SYGVKD. This CDR3 has 14 amino acids. The CDR3 region is CAISTQRGSYEQYF.

The rearrangement uses TRBV12-3 or TRBV12-4 and TRBJ1-6; TCRdb gives TRBD1 as the D gene, but with no DNA this cannot be confirmed. The CDR3 length is 15 residues. CDR3 sequence reads: CASSPARGGNSPLHF.

The chain carries TRBV29-1 and TRBJ2-7; there is no DNA to check the TCRdb D call of TRBD1. Germline lookup yields CDR1 SQVTM and CDR2 ANQGSEA. The CDR3 spans 13 residues. The CDR3 loop is CSVENPLRYEQYF.

V gene TRBV9 combines with J gene TRBJ2-1; lacking DNA, the TRBD1 call made by TCRdb goes unchecked. The CDR3 is 13 amino acids. CDR1 and CDR2 (germline): SGDLS, YYNGEE. This chain's CDR3 is CASSSHRYNEQFF.

The gene calls are TRBV4-3 and TRBJ1-1; the D call of TRBD1 rests on TCRdb alone, since no DNA is present to check it. CDR3 length: 15 residues. CDR1 LGHNA and CDR2 YSLEER come from the germline V gene. The CDR3 spells CASSQLLTGNTEAFF.

This rearrangement joins TRBV28 to TRBJ2-3; TCRdb calls TRBD1, which cannot be checked without DNA. From germline, CDR1 is MDHEN and CDR2 SYDVKM. The CDR3 consists of 15 residues. CDR3 amino acids: CASSFRGIAIDTQYF. The whole variable domain, remainder taken from reference TRBV28 and TRBJ2-3, is DVKVTQSSRYLVKRTGEKVFLECVQDMDHENMFWYRQDPGLGLRLIYFSYDVKMKEKGDIPEGYSVSREKKERFSLILESASTNQTSMYLCASSFRGIAIDTQYFGPGTRLTVL.

This rearrangement joins TRBV3-1 to TRBJ1-2; the TCRdb D gene call, TRBD1, has no DNA to confirm it. The CDR3 covers 15 residues. The V gene's germline CDR1 is LGHDT and CDR2 YNNKEL (reference sequence). The CDR3 here is CASSQDWDLNYGYTF.

The chain uses TRBV9 and TRBJ2-7; TCRdb calls TRBD2, which cannot be checked without DNA. The CDR3 spans 15 residues. The V gene's germline CDR1 is SGDLS and CDR2 YYNGEE. The CDR3 here is CASSVLAGASYEQYF.

The CDR3 region is CSADRNQGGLFTNEQFF. The gene calls are TRBV20-1 and TRBJ2-1; TCRdb's D call of TRBD1 is untestable without DNA. CDR3 size: 17 residues. Germline assignment: CDR1 DFQATT and CDR2 SNEGSKA (reference sequence).

The rearrangement links TRBV11-1 to TRBJ2-2; lacking DNA, the TRBD1 call made by TCRdb goes unchecked. The CDR3 is 16 residues long. The germline gives CDR1 SGHAT, CDR2 FQDESV (reference sequence). CDR3 amino acids: CASSLWTGISSGELFF.

The rearrangement uses TRBV29-1 and TRBJ2-7; TCRdb indicates TRBD1, and absent DNA this call remains unverified. CDR3 length equals 15 residues. The germline CDR1 and CDR2 sequences are SQVTM and ANQGSEA. CDR3 region: CSVERDRGYGNEQYF.

V is TRBV4-2 and J is TRBJ2-7; TCRdb outputs TRBD1, but without DNA this stays unchecked. Germline loops: CDR1 LGHNA, CDR2 YNFKEQ. The CDR3 totals 15 residues. CDR3 residues: CASSQDKGARDEQYF.

V and J are TRBV7-8 and TRBJ1-2. Germline V lookup: CDR1 SGHVS, CDR2 FQNEAQ. The CDR3 consists of 13 residues. This chain's CDR3 is CASSLTENYGYTF.

The chain uses TRBV7-2 and TRBJ1-4. The V gene's germline CDR1 is SGHTA and CDR2 FQGNSA. This CDR3 is 13 amino acids long. The CDR3 loop is CASSLQSNEKLFF.

J is TRBJ2-4 and V is TRBV29-1; no DNA is available, so the TRBD1 call from TCRdb remains unchecked. The germline V gene encodes CDR1 SQVTM and CDR2 ANQGSEA. The CDR3 is 12 amino acids. The CDR3 is CSVRTGKSIQYF.